These 24 T cell receptor beta chains share one sample of origin, sequenced in a study of cytomegalovirus exposure and HLA in healthy donors. Primers for the PCR totalled 60 Vbeta and 13 Jbeta. Sequenced by immunoSEQ multiplex PCR; TCRdb stores in-frame clones only, minus some. The sample yields about 150,000 clones, about 85% seen once. Material: PBMCs. These receptors came from a human donor in good health.

The rearrangement joins TRBV11-2 to TRBJ2-1; 10 nucleotides align to TRBD2. In germline, CDR1 is SGHAT, CDR2 FQNNGV. There are 18 residues in the CDR3. V lost 1 base to trimming and J lost 7 bases; unmatched junction nucleotides: 13. In nucleotides, the CDR3 is TGTGCCAGCAGCTTAGGGCTGATAGCGGGGGGAAAAGGGAATGAGCAGTTCTTC. This sequence encodes CASSLGLIAGGKGNEQFF.

This clone has just one count. The CDR3 loop reads CASSLNRAREQYF. The CDR3 region has the DNA TGTGCCAGCAGTTTAAACAGGGCTCGGGAGCAGTACTTC. The rearrangement uses TRBV28 and TRBJ2-7; TRBD1 is a possible D gene (6 bases). The CDR3 extends over 13 amino acids. Germline lookup yields CDR1 MDHEN and CDR2 SYDVKM. The V end was cut by 2 bases, the J end by 7 bases, with 12 bases between.

This clone was recorded a few times. V gene TRBV4-2 combines with J gene TRBJ2-6; 9 nucleotides match TRBD1. V was pared by 4 bases and J by 3 bases, with 4 bases of the junction left unmatched. CDR1 is LGHNA and CDR2 is YNFKEQ in the germline V gene. This CDR3 contains 16 residues. The CDR3: CASSPGTGNGANVLTF. In DNA, the CDR3 is TGTGCCAGCAGCCCCGGGACAGGGAATGGGGCCAACGTCCTGACTTTC.

This clone has just a few counts. The gene calls are TRBV19 and TRBJ1-1; tentatively, D is TRBD1 (6 bases). Trimming stripped 5 bases from V and 0 bases from J, with 13 bases between. The CDR3 length is 15 residues. Per the germline V gene, CDR1 is LNHDA and CDR2 is SQIVND (reference sequence). CDR3 amino acids: CASSGSGGLNTEAFF. The CDR3 DNA sequence: TGTGCCAGTAGTGGAAGTGGGGGCCTGAACACTGAAGCTTTCTTT.

The J gene is TRBJ2-7, the V gene TRBV19; 10 bases align to TRBD2. CDR1 and CDR2 (germline): LNHDA, SQIVND (reference sequence). J was trimmed by 7 bases and V by 6 bases; bases with no gene match: 6. The CDR3 contains 13 residues. For the CDR3, the DNA is TGTGCCAGTAGGAGCGGGAGGGCCCATGAGCAGTACTTC. Residues: CASRSGRAHEQYF.

This clone was observed a few times. The chain is built from TRBV7-9 and TRBJ2-4; TRBD2 agrees at 10 bases. This CDR3 comprises 19 residues. The trim removed 1 base at V and 3 bases at J, leaving 12 bases unmatched. Germline CDR1 SEHNR, CDR2 FQNEAQ (reference sequence). CDR3 nucleotides: TGTGCCAGCAGCTTAGGAGGGCTAGCGGGAGTATCGGACAAAAACATTCAGTACTTC. Amino acid sequence: CASSLGGLAGVSDKNIQYF. The whole variable domain, remainder taken from reference TRBV7-9 and TRBJ2-4, is DTGVSQNPRHKITKRGQNVTFRCDPISEHNRLYWYRQTLGQGPEFLTYFQNEAQLEKSRLLSDRFSAERPKGSFSTLEIQRTEQGDSAMYLCASSLGGLAGVSDKNIQYFGAGTRLSVL.

The gene calls are TRBV5-6 and TRBJ1-4, with D unclear. Germline loops: CDR1 SGHDT, CDR2 YYEEEE. The CDR3 has 16 amino acids. Trimming took 1 base from V and 0 from J, leaving 10 bases between them. The CDR3 spells CASSLLDIATNEKLFF. The CDR3 DNA is TGTGCCAGCAGCTTGCTTGACATTGCAACTAATGAAAAACTGTTTTTT.

This chain connects TRBV6-6 to TRBJ2-4; 9 bases map to TRBD1. The trim removed 4 bases at V and 4 bases at J, leaving 2 bases unmatched. CDR1 and CDR2 from the germline V gene are MNHNY and SVGAGI (reference sequence). The CDR3 has 14 residues. DNA for the CDR3: TGTGCCAGCAGTTCGGACAGGGGAAAAAACATTCAGTACTTC. Translation gives CASSSDRGKNIQYF.

Remarks on this clone: This sample includes further DNA sequences coding for the same CDR3. This chain joins TRBV2 and TRBJ2-7; no definite D call. CDR3 length: 12 residues. The V and J ends lost 4 bases and 0 bases respectively, with 4 bases between them. Germline values: CDR1 SNHLY, CDR2 FYNNEI. This CDR3 is CASSGDSYEQYF. In nucleotides, the CDR3 is TGTGCCAGCAGTGGAGACTCCTACGAGCAGTACTTC. Drawing the rest from reference TRBV2 and TRBJ2-7, the complete variable domain is EPEVTQTPSHQVTQMGQEVILRCVPISNHLYFYWYRQILGQKVEFLVSFYNNEISEKSEIFDDQFSVERPDGSNFTLKIRSTKLEDSAMYFCASSGDSYEQYFGPGTRLTVT.

This chain connects TRBV10-3 to TRBJ1-1; TRBD1 might be the D (5 bases). The CDR3 is 13 residues long. V lost 11 bases to trimming and J lost 5 bases, with 18 bases between them. CDR1 and CDR2 (germline): ENHRY, SYGVKD. The CDR3 bases are TGTGCCTCCTGGGAGGGGCCTAGTACTGAAGCTTTCTTT. This gives the protein CASWEGPSTEAFF.

The chain joins TRBV25-1 to TRBJ2-5; 13 bases align to TRBD2. The J call is in doubt because the DNA end fits TRBJ2-7 better. This CDR3 contains 15 residues. The germline CDR1 and CDR2 sequences are MGHDK and SYGVNS. Written as DNA, the CDR3 is TGTGCCAGTCGACTAGCGGGGGGTGGGATCCACGAGCAGTACTTC. It encodes CASRLAGGGIHEQYF.

V gene TRBV5-4 combines with J gene TRBJ2-1, with a possible D match to TRBD2 (6 bases). Deletions cut 0 bases from V and 0 bases from J, with 13 bases between. The CDR3 runs 17 residues. Germline values: CDR1 SGHNT, CDR2 YYREEE (reference sequence). CDR3 coding DNA: TGTGCCAGCAGCTTGGCCTTTGGGGGGACCTCCTACAATGAGCAGTTCTTC. Translated: CASSLAFGGTSYNEQFF.

This chain uses TRBV13 with TRBJ2-5, with a weak D call TRBD2 (5 bases). V was pared by 2 bases and J by 5 bases, with 12 bases between. There are 14 residues in the CDR3. Germline V lookup: CDR1 PRHDT, CDR2 FYEKMQ (reference sequence). CDR3 amino acids: CASSLFTRRETQYF. The DNA of the CDR3 is TGTGCCAGCAGCTTATTTACTAGACGGGAGACCCAGTACTTC.

The chain employs TRBV5-1 and TRBJ1-2; TRBD1 matches at 7 bases. Germline V CDR1 and CDR2: SGHRS, YFSETQ. This CDR3 comprises 16 residues. With 0 bases clipped from V and 6 bases from J, the junction kept 11 bases outside the gene matches. Here the CDR3 DNA reads TGCGCCAGCAGCTTGGTAATACAGGGGAACGGGGATGGCTACACCTTC. This translates into CASSLVIQGNGDGYTF.

Turning to this clone: Different DNA sequences within this sample yield the same CDR3. V is TRBV30 and J is TRBJ2-1; D not certain. CDR3 length equals 13 residues. The germline gives CDR1 GTSNPN, CDR2 SVGIG (reference sequence). V lost 0 bases to trimming and J lost 4 bases, with 7 bases between them. CDR3 sequence: CAWSVATYNEQFF. Here the CDR3 DNA reads TGTGCCTGGAGTGTTGCAACATACAATGAGCAGTTCTTC.

This sequence joins TRBV2 and TRBJ1-6; D call uncertain. Per germline, CDR1 SNHLY and CDR2 FYNNEI. V was trimmed by 6 bases and J by 4 bases, leaving 13 bases between them. This CDR3 has 15 residues. The CDR3 nucleotides are TGTGCCAGCAGCCCTGAGAGGCGGTATAATTCACCCCTCCACTTT. Translated: CASSPERRYNSPLHF.

The chain combines TRBV27 with TRBJ1-2; the match to TRBD1 covers 7 bases. CDR3 length: 17 amino acids. V trimming: 3 bases; J trimming: 2 bases; junction bases outside the gene matches: 12. The V gene's germline CDR1 is MNHEY and CDR2 SMNVEV (reference sequence). This CDR3 reads CASSLGPGQHPNYGYTF. CDR3 DNA sequence: TGTGCCAGCAGTTTGGGCCCGGGACAGCATCCCAACTATGGCTACACCTTC.

CDR3 in DNA: TGCGCCAGCAGCCCACTAGCGGAAGAGACCCAGTACTTC. Its protein is CASSPLAEETQYF. The rearrangement uses TRBV10-2 and TRBJ2-5, with 8 bases identical to TRBD2. With V trimmed by 6 bases and J by 3 bases, 3 bases remained unmatched. In germline, CDR1 is WSHSY, CDR2 SAAADI. The CDR3 consists of 13 residues.

This rearrangement joins TRBV5-1 to TRBJ2-7; TRBD2 is a possible D gene (5 bases). The CDR3 length is 13 residues. V lost 6 bases and J 3 bases, leaving 13 bases between the germline ends. The germline V gene encodes CDR1 SGHRS and CDR2 YFSETQ. For the CDR3, the DNA is TGCGCCAGCACGGGCGGGCGACACTACGAGCAGTACTTC. Its protein product is CASTGGRHYEQYF.

The genes are TRBV27 and TRBJ1-1; D is uncertain. V was cut by 5 bases and J by 0 bases, with 10 bases left in between. The length of the CDR3 is 14 residues. Per germline, CDR1 MNHEY and CDR2 SMNVEV (reference sequence). The CDR3 reads CASSPTSLNTEAFF. The CDR3 DNA sequence: TGTGCCAGCAGTCCGACAAGTTTGAACACTGAAGCTTTCTTT.

The chain has TRBV7-3 and TRBJ2-6, with 9 nucleotides matching TRBD1. The length of the CDR3 is 19 residues. J gave up 0 bases and V 4 bases, and 10 bases lay outside the gene matches. Germline V gene sequence: CDR1 SGHTA, CDR2 FQGTGA. The CDR3 sequence: CASSYDGTGPLSGANVLTF. CDR3 DNA sequence: TGTGCCAGCAGCTACGACGGGACAGGGCCCCTCTCTGGGGCCAACGTCCTGACTTTC.

The chain joins TRBV27 to TRBJ2-7, with 10 bases lining up with TRBD2. CDR1 and CDR2 (germline): MNHEY, SMNVEV (reference sequence). With 6 bases clipped from V and 6 bases from J, the junction kept 8 bases outside the gene matches. This CDR3 has 14 amino acids. The CDR3 reads CASRVAGGSREQYF. CDR3 nucleotides: TGTGCCAGCAGGGTAGCGGGAGGCTCTCGCGAGCAGTACTTC.

The chain links TRBV27 to TRBJ2-3, with D perhaps TRBD2 (6 bases). V lost 5 bases to trimming and J lost 1 base, with 16 bases between them. Germline-derived CDR1 and CDR2 are MNHEY and SMNVEV (reference sequence). The CDR3 spans 16 residues. The CDR3 DNA is TGTGCCAGCAGTGGCTGGGGCGGGGCTGGCACAGATACGCAGTATTTT. Protein: CASSGWGGAGTDTQYF.

The rearrangement uses TRBV6-5 and TRBJ1-1; tentatively, D is TRBD1 (6 bases). Germline CDR1 reads MNHEY; CDR2 reads SVGAGI. CDR3 length: 14 residues. V lost 5 bases, J lost 1 base, and 11 bases lay in between. The CDR3 reads CASSVTGANTEAFF. The CDR3 DNA sequence: TGTGCCAGCAGTGTGACAGGAGCGAACACTGAAGCTTTCTTT.